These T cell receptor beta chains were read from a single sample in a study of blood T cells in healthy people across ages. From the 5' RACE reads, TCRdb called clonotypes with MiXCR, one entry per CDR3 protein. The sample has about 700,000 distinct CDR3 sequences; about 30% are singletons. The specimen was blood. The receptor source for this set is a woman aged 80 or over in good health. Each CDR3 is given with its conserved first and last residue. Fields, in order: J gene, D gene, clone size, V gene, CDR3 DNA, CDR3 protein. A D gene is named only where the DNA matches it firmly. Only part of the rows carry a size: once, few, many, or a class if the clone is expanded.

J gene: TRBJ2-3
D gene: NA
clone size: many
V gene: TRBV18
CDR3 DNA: TGTGCCAGCTCCGCACAGATCGCGGGTGTTCTTTCAGATACGCAGTATTTT
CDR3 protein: CASSAQIAGVLSDTQYF

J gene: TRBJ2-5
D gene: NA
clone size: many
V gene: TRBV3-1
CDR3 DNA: TGTGCCAGCAGCCAAGATTGGAGTTTAGAAGAGACCCAGTACTTC
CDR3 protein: CASSQDWSLEETQYF

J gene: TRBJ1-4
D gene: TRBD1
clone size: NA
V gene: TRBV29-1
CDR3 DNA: TGCAGCGTCCCAGACAGGGGGTCTAATGAAAAACTGTTTTTT
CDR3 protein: CSVPDRGSNEKLFF

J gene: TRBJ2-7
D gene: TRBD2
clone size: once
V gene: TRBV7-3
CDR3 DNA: TGTGCCAGCGGACTAGCGGGAGTCTACGAGCAGTACTTC
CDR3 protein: CASGLAGVYEQYF

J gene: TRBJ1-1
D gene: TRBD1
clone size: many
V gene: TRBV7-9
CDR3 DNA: TGTGCCAGCAGCTCCGCCCGGACAGGGATCGGAGCTTTCTTT
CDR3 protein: CASSSARTGIGAFF

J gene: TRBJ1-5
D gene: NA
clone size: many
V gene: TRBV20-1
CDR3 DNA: TGCAGTGCTAGGGAAGGGAAATTAGGTAGCAATCAGCCCCAGCATTTT
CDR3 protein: CSAREGKLGSNQPQHF

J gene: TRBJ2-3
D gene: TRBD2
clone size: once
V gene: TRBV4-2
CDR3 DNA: TGTGCCAGCAGCCAAACTAGCGGGAGGAGCACAGATACGCAGTATTTT
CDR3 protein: CASSQTSGRSTDTQYF

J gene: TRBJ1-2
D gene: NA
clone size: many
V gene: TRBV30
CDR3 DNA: TGTGCCTGGAGTGTAGAAGTTTCGGGCAGCTTCTATGGCTACACCTTC
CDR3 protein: CAWSVEVSGSFYGYTF

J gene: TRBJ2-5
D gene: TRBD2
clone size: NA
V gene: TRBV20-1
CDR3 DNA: TGCAGTGCTAGTCTAGCGGGCCTCTTTGGGACCCAGTACTTC
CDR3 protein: CSASLAGLFGTQYF

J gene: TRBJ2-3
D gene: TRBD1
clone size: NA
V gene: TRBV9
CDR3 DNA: TGTGCCAGCAGCGAGATCCATTTGACAGGGCTCAGCACAGATACGCAGTATTTT
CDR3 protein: CASSEIHLTGLSTDTQYF

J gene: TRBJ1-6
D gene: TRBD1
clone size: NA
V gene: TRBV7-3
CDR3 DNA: TGTGCCAGCAGCCCCGCGGACAGGGCCTCCAATTCACCCCTCCACTTT
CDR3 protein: CASSPADRASNSPLHF

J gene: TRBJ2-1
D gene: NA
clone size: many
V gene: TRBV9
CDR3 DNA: TGTGCCAGCAGCGTACCAAGAACTGAGCAGTTCTTC
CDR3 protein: CASSVPRTEQFF

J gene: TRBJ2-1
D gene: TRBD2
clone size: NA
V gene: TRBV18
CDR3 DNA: TGTGCCAGCTCACCCTTAGCGGGAGAGCGCTACAATGAGCAGTTCTTC
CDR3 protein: CASSPLAGERYNEQFF

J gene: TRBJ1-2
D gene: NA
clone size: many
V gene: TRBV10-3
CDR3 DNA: TGTGCCATCATGGGCGGAATTTATGGCTACACCTTC
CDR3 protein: CAIMGGIYGYTF

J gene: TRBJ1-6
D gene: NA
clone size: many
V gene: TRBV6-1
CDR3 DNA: TGTGCCAGCATAACGGCAGGGGTCAATTCACCCCTCCACTTT
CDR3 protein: CASITAGVNSPLHF

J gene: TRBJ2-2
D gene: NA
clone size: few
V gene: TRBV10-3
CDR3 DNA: TGTGCCATCAGTGGGACGGCCGGCACCGGGGAGCTGTTTTTT
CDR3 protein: CAISGTAGTGELFF

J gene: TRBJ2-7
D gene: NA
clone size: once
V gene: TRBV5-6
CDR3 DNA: TGTGCCAGCAGCTTTAAGGACTACGAGCAGTACTTC
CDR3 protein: CASSFKDYEQYF

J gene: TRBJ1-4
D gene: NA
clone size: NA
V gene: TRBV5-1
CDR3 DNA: TGCGCCAGCAGATTAGGGGGGGGCCCAACTAATGAAAAACTGTTTTTT
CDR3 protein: CASRLGGGPTNEKLFF